This is a list of T cell receptor beta chains from one sample in a study of shared clonotypes between healthy human individuals. The data were produced by immunoSEQ multiplex PCR, yet TCRdb's version contains in-frame clones alone and is incomplete. The repertoire holds over a million clones, with 78% as singletons. The material sequenced was memory CD4+ T cells from PBMCs. The source of these receptors is a young man in good health. Some clones in this sample may be carry-over from other donors' samples. The CDR3 runs from the conserved cysteine through the conserved F or W. The D gene is left open where the match is weak. The size field is filled for only some rows; it gives once, few, many or a size class.

J gene	D gene	V gene	clone size	CDR3 DNA	CDR3 protein
TRBJ2-5	NA	TRBV6-6	NA	TGTGCCAGCAGTCCCGGGGGCTTTGTGACCCAGTACTTC	CASSPGGFVTQYF
TRBJ2-5	TRBD2	TRBV28	NA	TGTGCCAGCAGTTTAACGGGAGGGTTAGGGGAGACCCAGTACTTC	CASSLTGGLGETQYF
TRBJ1-2	NA	TRBV11-2	few	TGTGCCAGCAGCTTAGCCCCCACTAACTATGGCTACACCTTC	CASSLAPTNYGYTF
TRBJ2-3	NA	TRBV20-1	many	TGCAGTGCTAAAAGGGCAGATACGCAGTATTTT	CSAKRADTQYF
TRBJ1-5	TRBD1	TRBV7-4	NA	TGTGCCAGCAGCTCCCGTACCGACAGGGCAGATCAGCCCCAGCATTTT	CASSSRTDRADQPQHF
TRBJ2-3	NA	TRBV7-2	NA	TGTGCCAGCAGCTTAGTCTGGGGAGCAGATACGCAGTATTTT	CASSLVWGADTQYF
TRBJ2-6	NA	TRBV2	NA	TGTGCCAGCACCCTGAGGGGGGCTGGGGCCAACGTCCTGACTTTC	CASTLRGAGANVLTF
TRBJ2-3	NA	TRBV11-2	once	TGTGCCAGCAGCTTGGACGGGAGTGGGGGTACAGATACGCAGTATTTT	CASSLDGSGGTDTQYF
TRBJ2-3	NA	TRBV29-1	NA	TGCAGCGTTGCGAGGACTAGCACAGATACGCAGTATTTT	CSVARTSTDTQYF
TRBJ2-1	NA	TRBV28	once	TGTGCCAGCAGTCCAGGGACTTTCTCCTACAATGAGCAGTTCTTC	CASSPGTFSYNEQFF
TRBJ2-7	NA	TRBV15	few	TGTGCCACCAGAAACAATGGGGCAGGAGCCCACGAGCAGTACTTC	CATRNNGAGAHEQYF
TRBJ2-5	TRBD2	TRBV7-3	NA	TGTGCCAGCAGCTCAACCCCCTACCCCGCGGGAGTGGAGACCCAGTACTTC	CASSSTPYPAGVETQYF
TRBJ2-3	NA	TRBV5-1	NA	TGCGCCAGCAGCTTGGCCGCGGGGACCTCGGGGGATACGCAGTATTTT	CASSLAAGTSGDTQYF
TRBJ1-1	TRBD1	TRBV9	NA	TGTGCCAGCAGCCCCGACAGGGCCTCTGAAGCTTTCTTT	CASSPDRASEAFF
TRBJ2-5	TRBD2	TRBV7-9	few	TGTGCCAGCAGCACTTTAGCGGGAGCGAGGGAGACCCAGTACTTC	CASSTLAGARETQYF
TRBJ2-5	NA	TRBV30	NA	TGTGCCTGGAGTTCAGGGATTTGGGAGACCCAGTACTTC	CAWSSGIWETQYF
TRBJ2-2	NA	TRBV5-1	NA	TGCGCCAGCAGTTACGGGACTTTAAAGACCGGGGAGCTGTTTTTT	CASSYGTLKTGELFF
TRBJ2-2	NA	TRBV19	NA	TGTGCCAGTAGGCGAAATCCTTACATGGGGGCCGGGGAGCTGTTTTTT	CASRRNPYMGAGELFF
TRBJ2-1	TRBD2	TRBV29-1	NA	TGCAGCGCCCTACCACTACCGGGACTAGCGGAGAGCTCCTACAATGAGCAGTTCTTC	CSALPLPGLAESSYNEQFF
TRBJ1-2	NA	TRBV6-1	NA	TGTGCCAGCAGGATACAGGGAAGAGTTGATGGCTACACCTTC	CASRIQGRVDGYTF
TRBJ2-3	NA	TRBV29-1	many	TGCAGCGTGGAGGGAACAGCGAGGGCTGGCACAGATACGCAGTATTTT	CSVEGTARAGTDTQYF
TRBJ2-7	NA	TRBV9	NA	TGTGCCAGCAGCCTCTCTAGCGCAAGCCCCTACGAGCAGTACTTC	CASSLSSASPYEQYF
TRBJ2-7	NA	TRBV5-4	NA	TGTGCCAGCAGCTTGGATCCCTCCTACGAGCAGTACTTC	CASSLDPSYEQYF
TRBJ1-2	NA	TRBV6-1	NA	TGTGCCAGCCGGGTCCACTATGGCTACACCTTC	CASRVHYGYTF
TRBJ2-7	NA	TRBV5-8	NA	TGTGCCAGCAGCAGGGAGGGGGCGCTTAACGAGCAGTACTTC	CASSREGALNEQYF
TRBJ1-2	TRBD1	TRBV7-9	NA	TGTGCCAGCAGCTTAGATTATAAAGGACAGGGTGTCTTTGGCTATGGCTACACCTTC	CASSLDYKGQGVFGYGYTF
TRBJ2-3	NA	TRBV6-1	NA	TGTGCCAGCAACTCCCCAAGGGGGGCAGATACGCAGTATTTT	CASNSPRGADTQYF
TRBJ2-7	TRBD2	TRBV19	NA	TGTGCCAGTAGGGGACTACCTACCTACGAGCAGTACTTC	CASRGLPTYEQYF
TRBJ2-1	TRBD1	TRBV6-1	NA	TGTGCCAGCAGAGGACAGGGGCCCTCCAATGAGCAGTTCTTC	CASRGQGPSNEQFF
TRBJ1-2	NA	TRBV29-1	NA	TGCAGCGCGTGGGGAGGGTACTATGGCTACACCTTC	CSAWGGYYGYTF
TRBJ2-1	NA	TRBV7-9	many	TGTGCCAGCAGCTTAGTGGGGGCTCGCTCGGTCAATGAGCAGTTCTTC	CASSLVGARSVNEQFF